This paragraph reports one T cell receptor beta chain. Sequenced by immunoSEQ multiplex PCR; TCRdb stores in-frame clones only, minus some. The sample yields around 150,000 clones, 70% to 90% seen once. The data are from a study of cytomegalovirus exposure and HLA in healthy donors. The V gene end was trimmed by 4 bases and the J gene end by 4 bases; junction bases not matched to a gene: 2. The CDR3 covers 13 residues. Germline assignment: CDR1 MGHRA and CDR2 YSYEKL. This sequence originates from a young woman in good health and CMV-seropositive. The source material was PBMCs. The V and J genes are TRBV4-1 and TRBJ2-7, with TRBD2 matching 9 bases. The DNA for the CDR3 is TGCGCCAGCAGCCCGGCGGGGGGGTACGAGCAGTACTTC. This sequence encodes CASSPAGGYEQYF.